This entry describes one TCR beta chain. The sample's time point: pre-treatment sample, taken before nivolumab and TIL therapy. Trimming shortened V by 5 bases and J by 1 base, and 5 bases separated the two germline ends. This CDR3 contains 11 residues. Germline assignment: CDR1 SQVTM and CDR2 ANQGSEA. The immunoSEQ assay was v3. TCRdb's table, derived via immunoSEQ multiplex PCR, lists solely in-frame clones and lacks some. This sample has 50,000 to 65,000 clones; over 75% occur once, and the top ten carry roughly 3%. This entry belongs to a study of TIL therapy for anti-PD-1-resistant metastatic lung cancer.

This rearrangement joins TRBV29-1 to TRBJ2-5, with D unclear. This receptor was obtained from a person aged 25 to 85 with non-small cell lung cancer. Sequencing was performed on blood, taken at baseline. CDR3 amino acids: CSVQGQETQYF. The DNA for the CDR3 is TGCAGCGTTCAAGGCCAAGAGACCCAGTACTTC.